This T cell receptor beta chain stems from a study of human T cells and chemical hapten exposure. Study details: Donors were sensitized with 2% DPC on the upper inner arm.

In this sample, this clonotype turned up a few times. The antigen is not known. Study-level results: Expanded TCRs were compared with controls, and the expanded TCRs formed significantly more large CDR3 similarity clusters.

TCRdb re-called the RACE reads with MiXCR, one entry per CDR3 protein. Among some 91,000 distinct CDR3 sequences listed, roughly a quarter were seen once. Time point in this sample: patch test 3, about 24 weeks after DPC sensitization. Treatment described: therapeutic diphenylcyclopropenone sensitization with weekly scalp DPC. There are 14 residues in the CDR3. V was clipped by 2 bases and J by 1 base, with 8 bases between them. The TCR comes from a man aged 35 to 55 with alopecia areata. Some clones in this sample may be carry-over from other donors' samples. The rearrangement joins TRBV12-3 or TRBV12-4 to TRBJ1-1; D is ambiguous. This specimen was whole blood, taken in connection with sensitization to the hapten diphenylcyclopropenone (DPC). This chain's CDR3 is CASSLWPQNTEAFF. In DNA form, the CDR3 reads TGTGCCAGCAGTTTATGGCCACAGAACACTGAAGCTTTCTTT.